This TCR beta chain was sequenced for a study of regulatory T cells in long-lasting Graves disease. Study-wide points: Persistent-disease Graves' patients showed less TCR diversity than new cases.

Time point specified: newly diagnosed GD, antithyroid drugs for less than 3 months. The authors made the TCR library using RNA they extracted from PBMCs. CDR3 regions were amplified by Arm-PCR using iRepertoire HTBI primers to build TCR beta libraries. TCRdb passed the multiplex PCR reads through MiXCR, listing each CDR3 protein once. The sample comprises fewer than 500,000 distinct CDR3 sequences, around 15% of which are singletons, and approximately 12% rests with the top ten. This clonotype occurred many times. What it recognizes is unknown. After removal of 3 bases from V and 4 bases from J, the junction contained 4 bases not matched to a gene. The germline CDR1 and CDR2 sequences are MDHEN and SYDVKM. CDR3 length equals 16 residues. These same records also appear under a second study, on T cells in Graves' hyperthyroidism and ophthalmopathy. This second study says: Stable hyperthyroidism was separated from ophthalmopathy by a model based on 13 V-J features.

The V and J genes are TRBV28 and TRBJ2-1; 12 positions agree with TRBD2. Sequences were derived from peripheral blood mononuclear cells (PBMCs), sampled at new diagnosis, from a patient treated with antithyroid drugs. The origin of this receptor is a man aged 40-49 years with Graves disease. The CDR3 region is CASSFTSGRKYNEQFF. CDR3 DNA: TGTGCCAGCAGTTTCACTAGCGGGAGGAAGTACAATGAGCAGTTCTTC.